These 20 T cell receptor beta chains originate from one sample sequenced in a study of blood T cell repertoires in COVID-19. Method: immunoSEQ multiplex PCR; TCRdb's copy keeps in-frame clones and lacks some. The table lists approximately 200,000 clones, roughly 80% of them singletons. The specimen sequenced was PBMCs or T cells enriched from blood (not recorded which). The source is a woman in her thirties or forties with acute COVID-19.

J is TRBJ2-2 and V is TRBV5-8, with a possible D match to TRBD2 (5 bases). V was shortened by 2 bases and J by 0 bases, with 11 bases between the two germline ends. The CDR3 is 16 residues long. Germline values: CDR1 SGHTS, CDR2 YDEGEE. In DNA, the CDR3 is TGTGCCAGCAGCTTCATGAGGGTTACGAACACCGGGGAGCTGTTTTTT. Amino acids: CASSFMRVTNTGELFF.

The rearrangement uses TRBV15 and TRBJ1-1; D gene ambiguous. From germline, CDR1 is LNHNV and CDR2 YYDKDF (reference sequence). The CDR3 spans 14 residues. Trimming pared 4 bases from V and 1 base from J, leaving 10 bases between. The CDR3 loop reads CATSNSLENTEAFF. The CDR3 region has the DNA TGTGCCACCAGCAATTCCCTAGAGAACACTGAAGCTTTCTTT. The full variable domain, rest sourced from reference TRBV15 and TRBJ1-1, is DAMVIQNPRYQVTQFGKPVTLSCSQTLNHNVMYWYQQKSSQAPKLLFHYYDKDFNNEADTPDNFQSRRPNTSFCFLDIRSPGLGDTAMYLCATSNSLENTEAFFGQGTRLTVV.

CDR3 nucleotides: TGTGCCACCAGAGACAGCATCCGCGGCACCGGGGAGCTGTTTTTT. This sequence encodes CATRDSIRGTGELFF. The chain couples TRBV15 to TRBJ2-2; D perhaps matches TRBD1 (5 bases). The CDR3 length is 15 residues. Looked up from germline, CDR1 is LNHNV and CDR2 is YYDKDF (reference sequence). The ends were cut back, 6 bases at V and 4 bases at J, with 15 bases in the middle. Full variable domain (rest looked up from reference TRBV15 and TRBJ2-2): DAMVIQNPRYQVTQFGKPVTLSCSQTLNHNVMYWYQQKSSQAPKLLFHYYDKDFNNEADTPDNFQSRRPNTSFCFLDIRSPGLGDTAMYLCATRDSIRGTGELFFGEGSRLTVL.

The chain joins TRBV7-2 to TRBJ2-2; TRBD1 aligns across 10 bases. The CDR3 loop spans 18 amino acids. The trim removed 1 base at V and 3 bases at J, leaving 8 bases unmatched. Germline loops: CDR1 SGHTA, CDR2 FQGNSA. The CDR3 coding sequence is TGTGCCAGCAGCTTAGACGACAGGGGGCGCGGGTACACCGGGGAGCTGTTTTTT. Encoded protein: CASSLDDRGRGYTGELFF.

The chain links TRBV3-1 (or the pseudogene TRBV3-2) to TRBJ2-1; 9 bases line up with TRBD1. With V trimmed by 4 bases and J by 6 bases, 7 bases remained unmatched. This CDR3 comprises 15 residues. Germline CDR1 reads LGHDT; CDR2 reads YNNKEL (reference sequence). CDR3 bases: TGTGCCAGCAGCCTGGGACAGGGATTGCCCAATGAGCAGTTCTTC. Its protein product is CASSLGQGLPNEQFF.

The CDR3 protein is CASRAAGSTYEQYF. The DNA of the CDR3 is TGTGCCAGCAGAGCGGCCGGGTCGACCTACGAGCAGTACTTC. The chain links TRBV6-5 to TRBJ2-7; possibly TRBD2 for D (5 bases). Trimming cost V 6 bases and J 2 bases, with 14 bases left between them. The CDR3 is 14 residues long. Looked up from germline, CDR1 is MNHEY and CDR2 is SVGAGI.

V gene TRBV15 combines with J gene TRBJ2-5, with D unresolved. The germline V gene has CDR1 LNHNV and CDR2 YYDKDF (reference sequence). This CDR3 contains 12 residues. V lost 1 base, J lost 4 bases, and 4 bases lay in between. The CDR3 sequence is CATSRVGETQYF. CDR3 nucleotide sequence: TGTGCCACCAGCAGAGTCGGAGAGACCCAGTACTTC.

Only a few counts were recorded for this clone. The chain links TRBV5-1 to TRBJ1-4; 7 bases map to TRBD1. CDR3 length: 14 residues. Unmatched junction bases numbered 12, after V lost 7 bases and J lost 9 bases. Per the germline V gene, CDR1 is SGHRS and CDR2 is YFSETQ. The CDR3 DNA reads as TGCGCCAGCCGGCCCGGGACAGATGGGAAAAAACTGTTTTTT. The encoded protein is CASRPGTDGKKLFF.

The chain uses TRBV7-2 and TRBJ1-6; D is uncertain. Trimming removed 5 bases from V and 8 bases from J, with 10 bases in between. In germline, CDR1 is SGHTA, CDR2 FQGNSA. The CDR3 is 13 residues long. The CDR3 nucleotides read TGTGCCAGCAGCCGCCTACCCGATTCACCCCTCCACTTT. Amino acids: CASSRLPDSPLHF.

As DNA, the CDR3 is TGTGCCATCAGTGATCAGGAGGGTCAGGATGGCTACACCTTC. Protein product: CAISDQEGQDGYTF. V usage is TRBV10-3 and J usage is TRBJ1-2; D call uncertain. Germline V gene data show CDR1 as ENHRY and CDR2 as SYGVKD. The CDR3 extends over 14 amino acids. V was clipped by 3 bases and J by 6 bases, with 14 bases between them.

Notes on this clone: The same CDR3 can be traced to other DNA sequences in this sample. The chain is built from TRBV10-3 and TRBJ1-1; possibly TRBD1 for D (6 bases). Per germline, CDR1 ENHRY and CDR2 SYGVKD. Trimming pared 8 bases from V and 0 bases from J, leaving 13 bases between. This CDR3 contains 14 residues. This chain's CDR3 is CAIGRGGLNTEAFF. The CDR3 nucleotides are TGTGCCATCGGGCGGGGGGGGCTGAACACTGAAGCTTTCTTT.

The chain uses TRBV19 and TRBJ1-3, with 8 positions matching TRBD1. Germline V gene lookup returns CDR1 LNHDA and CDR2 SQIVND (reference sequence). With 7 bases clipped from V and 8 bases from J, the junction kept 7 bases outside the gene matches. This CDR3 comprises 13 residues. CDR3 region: CASNGQGRDTIYF. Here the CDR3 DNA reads TGTGCCAGTAACGGACAGGGTAGAGACACCATATATTTT. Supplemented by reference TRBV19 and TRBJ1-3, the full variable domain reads DGGITQSPKYLFRKEGQNVTLSCEQNLNHDAMYWYRQDPGQGLRLIYYSQIVNDFQKGDIAEGYSVSREKKESFPLTVTSAQKNPTAFYLCASNGQGRDTIYFGEGSWLTVV.

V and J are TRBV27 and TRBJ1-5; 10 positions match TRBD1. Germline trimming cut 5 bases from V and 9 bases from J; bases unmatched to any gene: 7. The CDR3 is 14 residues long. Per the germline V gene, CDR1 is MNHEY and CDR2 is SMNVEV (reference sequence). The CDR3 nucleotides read TGTGCCAGCAGTCCACGGGACAGGGGCTTGCCCCAGCATTTT. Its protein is CASSPRDRGLPQHF.

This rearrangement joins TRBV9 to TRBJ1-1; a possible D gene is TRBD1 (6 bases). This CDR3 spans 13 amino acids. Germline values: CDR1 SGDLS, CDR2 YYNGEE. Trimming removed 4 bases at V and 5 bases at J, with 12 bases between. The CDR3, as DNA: TGTGCCAGCAGCCCAGGGGATGTAACTGAAGCTTTCTTT. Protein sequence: CASSPGDVTEAFF.

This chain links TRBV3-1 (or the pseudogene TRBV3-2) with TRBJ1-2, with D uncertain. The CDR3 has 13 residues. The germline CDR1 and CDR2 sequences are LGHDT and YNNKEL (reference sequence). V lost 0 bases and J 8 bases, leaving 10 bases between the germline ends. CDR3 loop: CASSQDVSSGYTF. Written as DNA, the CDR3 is TGTGCCAGCAGCCAAGATGTGTCTTCGGGCTACACCTTC.

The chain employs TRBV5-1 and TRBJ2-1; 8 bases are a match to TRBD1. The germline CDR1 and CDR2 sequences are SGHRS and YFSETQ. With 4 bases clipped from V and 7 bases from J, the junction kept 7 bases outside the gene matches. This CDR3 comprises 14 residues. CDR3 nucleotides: TGCGCCAGCAGCCCGGACAGGGAAGGAAATGAGCAGTTCTTC. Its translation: CASSPDREGNEQFF.

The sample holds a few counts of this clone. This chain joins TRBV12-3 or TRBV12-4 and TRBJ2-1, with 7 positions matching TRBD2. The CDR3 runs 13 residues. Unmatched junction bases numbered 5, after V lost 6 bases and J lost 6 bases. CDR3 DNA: TGTGCCAGCAGCCGTGGGACTACCAATGAGCAGTTCTTC. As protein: CASSRGTTNEQFF.

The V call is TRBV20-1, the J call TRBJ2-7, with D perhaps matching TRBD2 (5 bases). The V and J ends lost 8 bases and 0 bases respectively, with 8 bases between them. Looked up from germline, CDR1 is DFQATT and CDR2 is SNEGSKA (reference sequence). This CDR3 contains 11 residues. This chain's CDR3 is CSPGSSYEQYF. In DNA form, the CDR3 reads TGCAGTCCGGGGAGCTCCTACGAGCAGTACTTC.

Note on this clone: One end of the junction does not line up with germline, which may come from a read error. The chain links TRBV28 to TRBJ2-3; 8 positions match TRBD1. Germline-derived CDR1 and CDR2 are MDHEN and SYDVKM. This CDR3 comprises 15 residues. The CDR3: CASSSTGEWNLYAVF. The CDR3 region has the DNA TGTGCCAGCAGTTCGACAGGGGAATGGAACCTATACGCGGTATTT.

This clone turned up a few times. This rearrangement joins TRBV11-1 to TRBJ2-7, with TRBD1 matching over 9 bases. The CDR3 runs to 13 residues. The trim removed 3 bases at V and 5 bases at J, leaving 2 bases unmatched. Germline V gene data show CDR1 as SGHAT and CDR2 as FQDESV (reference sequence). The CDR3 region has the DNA TGTGCCAGCAGCTTCGGACAGGGGAACGAGCAGTACTTC. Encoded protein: CASSFGQGNEQYF.